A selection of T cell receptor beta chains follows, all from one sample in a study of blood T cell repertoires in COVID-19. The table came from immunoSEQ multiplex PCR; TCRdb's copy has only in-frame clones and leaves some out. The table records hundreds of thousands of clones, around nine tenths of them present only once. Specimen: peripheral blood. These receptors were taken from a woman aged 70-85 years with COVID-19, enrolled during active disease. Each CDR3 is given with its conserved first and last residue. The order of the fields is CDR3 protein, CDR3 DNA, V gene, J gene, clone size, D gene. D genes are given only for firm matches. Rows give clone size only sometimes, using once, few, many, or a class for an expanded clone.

CDR3aa: CASSSDSYNSPLHF
CDR3nt: TGTGCCAGCAGCTCGGACAGTTATAATTCACCCCTCCACTTT
v_gene: TRBV7-9
j_gene: TRBJ1-6
abundance: -
d_gene: -

CDR3aa: CASSGGKYQPQHF
CDR3nt: TGTGCCAGTAGTGGGGGGAAATATCAGCCCCAGCATTTT
v_gene: TRBV19
j_gene: TRBJ1-5
abundance: -
d_gene: -

CDR3aa: CASSGGQMGNQPQHF
CDR3nt: TGTGCCAGCAGCGGAGGGCAGATGGGCAATCAGCCCCAGCATTTT
v_gene: TRBV6-5
j_gene: TRBJ1-5
abundance: -
d_gene: -

CDR3aa: CASSEDEVGNEQFF
CDR3nt: TGTGCCAGCAGTGAAGATGAGGTCGGAAATGAGCAGTTCTTC
v_gene: TRBV2
j_gene: TRBJ2-1
abundance: -
d_gene: -

CDR3aa: CTSSAPNRDYTF
CDR3nt: TGCACCAGCAGCGCCCCCAACAGGGACTACACCTTC
v_gene: TRBV1
j_gene: TRBJ1-2
abundance: -
d_gene: -

CDR3aa: CASGQGGKRAFF
CDR3nt: TGTGCCAGCGGACAAGGGGGTAAAAGAGCTTTCTTT
v_gene: TRBV9
j_gene: TRBJ1-1
abundance: -
d_gene: -

CDR3aa: CASSLGRGAPLHF
CDR3nt: TGTGCCAGCAGTTTAGGCAGGGGAGCACCCCTCCACTTT
v_gene: TRBV28
j_gene: TRBJ1-6
abundance: -
d_gene: -

CDR3aa: CASSIMGLAADTQYF
CDR3nt: TGTGCCAGTAGTATAATGGGACTAGCGGCAGATACGCAGTATTTT
v_gene: TRBV19
j_gene: TRBJ2-3
abundance: -
d_gene: TRBD2

CDR3aa: CASSLDVAAGNEQFF
CDR3nt: TGTGCCAGCAGCTTAGATGTAGCGGCAGGCAATGAGCAGTTCTTC
v_gene: TRBV11-2
j_gene: TRBJ2-1
abundance: -
d_gene: -

CDR3aa: CASSPRLAGGRNTQYF
CDR3nt: TGTGCCAGCAGCCCCCGACTAGCGGGGGGGCGCAATACGCAGTATTTT
v_gene: TRBV7-2
j_gene: TRBJ2-3
abundance: -
d_gene: TRBD2

CDR3aa: CASSQDRVEAFF
CDR3nt: TGTGCCAGCAGCCAGGACAGGGTTGAAGCTTTCTTT
v_gene: TRBV13
j_gene: TRBJ1-1
abundance: -
d_gene: TRBD1

CDR3aa: CASSAPGGSRTLGAFF
CDR3nt: TGTGCCAGCAGCGCGCCGGGGGGATCTAGAACACTAGGAGCTTTCTTT
v_gene: TRBV14
j_gene: TRBJ1-1
abundance: few
d_gene: -